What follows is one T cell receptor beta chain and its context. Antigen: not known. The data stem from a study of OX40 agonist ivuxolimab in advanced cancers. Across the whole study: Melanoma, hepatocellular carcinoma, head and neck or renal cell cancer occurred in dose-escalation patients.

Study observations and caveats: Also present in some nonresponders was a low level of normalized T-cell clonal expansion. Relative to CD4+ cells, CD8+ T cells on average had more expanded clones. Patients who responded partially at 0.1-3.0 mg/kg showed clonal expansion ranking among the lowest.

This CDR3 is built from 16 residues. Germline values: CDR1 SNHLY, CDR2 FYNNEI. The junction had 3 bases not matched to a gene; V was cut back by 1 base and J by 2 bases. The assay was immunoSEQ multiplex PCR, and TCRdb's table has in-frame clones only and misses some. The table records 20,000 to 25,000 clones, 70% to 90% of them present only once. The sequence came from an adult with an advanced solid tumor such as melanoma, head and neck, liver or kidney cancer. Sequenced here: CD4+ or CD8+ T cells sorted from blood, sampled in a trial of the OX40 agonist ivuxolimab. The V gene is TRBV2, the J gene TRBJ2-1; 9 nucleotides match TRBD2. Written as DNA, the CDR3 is TGTGCCAGCAGTGAAGGCTCTAGCGGGACCTACAATGAGCAGTTCTTC. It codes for CASSEGSSGTYNEQFF.